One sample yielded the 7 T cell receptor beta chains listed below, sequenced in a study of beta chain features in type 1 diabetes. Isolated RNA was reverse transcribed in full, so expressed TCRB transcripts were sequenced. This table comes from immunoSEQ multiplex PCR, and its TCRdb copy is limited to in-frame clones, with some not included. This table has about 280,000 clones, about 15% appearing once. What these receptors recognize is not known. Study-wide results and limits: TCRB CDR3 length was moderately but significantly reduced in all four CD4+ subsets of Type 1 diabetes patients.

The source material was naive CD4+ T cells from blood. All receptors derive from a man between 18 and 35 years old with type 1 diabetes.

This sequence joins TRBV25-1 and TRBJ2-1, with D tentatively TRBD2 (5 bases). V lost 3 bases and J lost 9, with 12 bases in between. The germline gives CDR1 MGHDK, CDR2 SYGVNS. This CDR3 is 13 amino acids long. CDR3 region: CASSDGVGVEQFF. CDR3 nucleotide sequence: TGTGCCAGCAGTGACGGGGTAGGCGTTGAGCAGTTCTTC.

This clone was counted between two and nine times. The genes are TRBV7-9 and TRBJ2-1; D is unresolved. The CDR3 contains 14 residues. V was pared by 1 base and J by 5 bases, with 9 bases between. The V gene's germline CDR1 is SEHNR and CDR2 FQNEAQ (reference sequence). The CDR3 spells CASSLVPTNNEQFF. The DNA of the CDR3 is TGTGCCAGCAGCTTAGTGCCCACAAACAATGAGCAGTTCTTC.

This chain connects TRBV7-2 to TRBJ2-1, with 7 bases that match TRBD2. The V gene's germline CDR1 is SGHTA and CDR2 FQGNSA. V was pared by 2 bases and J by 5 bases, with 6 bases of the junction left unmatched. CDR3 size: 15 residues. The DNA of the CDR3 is TGTGCCAGCAGCTTATTTGCGGGAGCCCACAATGAGCAGTTCTTC. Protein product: CASSLFAGAHNEQFF.

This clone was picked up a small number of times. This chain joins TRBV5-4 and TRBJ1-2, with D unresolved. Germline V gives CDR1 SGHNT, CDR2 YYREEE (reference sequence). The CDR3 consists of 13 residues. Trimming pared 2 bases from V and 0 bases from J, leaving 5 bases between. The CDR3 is CASSFTANYGYTF. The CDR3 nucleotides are TGTGCCAGCAGCTTTACAGCTAACTATGGCTACACCTTC.

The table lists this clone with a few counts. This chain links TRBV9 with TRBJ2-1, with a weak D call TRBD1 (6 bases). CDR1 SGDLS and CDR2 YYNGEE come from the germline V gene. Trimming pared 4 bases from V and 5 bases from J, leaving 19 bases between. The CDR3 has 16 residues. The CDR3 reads CASSRYTGMGNNEQFF. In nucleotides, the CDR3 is TGTGCCAGCAGCAGATACACAGGGATGGGCAACAATGAGCAGTTCTTC.

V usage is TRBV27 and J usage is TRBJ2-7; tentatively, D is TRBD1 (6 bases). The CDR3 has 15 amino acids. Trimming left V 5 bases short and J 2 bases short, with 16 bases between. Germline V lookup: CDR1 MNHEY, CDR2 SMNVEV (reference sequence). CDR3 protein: CASSPQGAGAYEQYF. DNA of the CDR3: TGTGCCAGCAGTCCCCAAGGGGCAGGGGCCTACGAGCAGTACTTC.

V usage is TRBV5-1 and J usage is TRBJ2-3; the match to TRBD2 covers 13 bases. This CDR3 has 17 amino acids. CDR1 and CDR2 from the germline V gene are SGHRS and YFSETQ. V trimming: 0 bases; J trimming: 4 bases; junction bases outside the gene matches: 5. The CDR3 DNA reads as TGCGCCAGCAGCTTGGGACTAGCGGGAGGAATGGCAGATACGCAGTATTTT. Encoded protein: CASSLGLAGGMADTQYF.